What follows is one T cell receptor (beta chain) and its context. Antigen specificity is unknown. The diagnostic colonoscopy in ulcerative colitis patients preceded any immunosuppressive treatment. The assay was immunoSEQ multiplex PCR, and TCRdb's table has in-frame clones only and misses some. The sample shows approximately 32,000 clones, roughly 78% of them seen only once. V dropped 4 bases and J dropped 2 bases, with 6 bases sitting between them. Germline CDR1 and CDR2: MNHEY and SVGAGI. The CDR3 spans 13 residues. The data derive from a study of pediatric ulcerative colitis. Regarding the study as a whole: Compared with controls, ulcerative colitis showed greater blood-rectum clone sharing. Two patients had blood samples with substantially reduced template counts. This repertoire reflects total lymphocytes rather than subpopulations like regulatory T cells.

The specimen sequenced was blood. The source is a boy aged 5-17 years with severe ulcerative colitis. The V and J genes are TRBV6-5 and TRBJ1-5; D is undetermined. In DNA, the CDR3 is TGTGCCAGCAGTTTAGGGCGCAATCAGCCCCAGCATTTT. Amino acids: CASSLGRNQPQHF.